The 18 T cell receptor beta chains below come from one sample, sequenced in a study of CD8 T cells in Susac syndrome. Reverse transcription of about 0.5 to 1 ug RNA was carried out with random hexamers. TCRdb re-called the immunoSEQ multiplex PCR reads with MiXCR, one entry per CDR3 protein. This sample has about 240,000 distinct CDR3 sequences, with almost 97% found just once. Material: CD4+ T cells from PBMCs. The origin of the receptors is a human donor with Susac syndrome.

Here the CDR3 DNA reads TGTGCCACCTCTCAAAGGGGCACAGATACGCAGTATTTT. Its protein product is CATSQRGTDTQYF. The chain uses TRBV7-3 and TRBJ2-3; no definite D call. Deletions cut 10 bases from V and 1 base from J, with 12 bases between. The germline V gene encodes CDR1 SGHTA and CDR2 FQGTGA. There are 13 residues in the CDR3.

The rearrangement joins TRBV14 to TRBJ2-1; D is unclear. V lost 8 bases and J 8 bases, leaving 10 bases between the germline ends. CDR3 length: 11 amino acids. Germline V gene sequence: CDR1 SGHDN, CDR2 FVKESK. DNA for the CDR3: TGTGCCAGCGGTCCGGGTTATGAGCAGTTCTTC. Its translation is CASGPGYEQFF.

The chain combines TRBV30 with TRBJ1-1, with a possible D match to TRBD1 (5 bases). CDR1 is GTSNPN, CDR2 SVGIG, per germline (reference sequence). With 2 bases removed from V and 1 base from J, the gap between germline ends came to 14 bases. This CDR3 has 15 amino acids. Written as DNA, the CDR3 is TGTGCCTGGAGTCCGGGGGACCGTCCGAACACTGAAGCTTTCTTT. Its protein product is CAWSPGDRPNTEAFF.

The gene calls are TRBV9 and TRBJ2-3; 9 nucleotides match TRBD2. Germline loops: CDR1 SGDLS, CDR2 YYNGEE. The CDR3 is 17 amino acids. Trimming cost V 0 bases and J 2 bases; bases outside gene matches: 7. The chain's CDR3 is CASSVASGGLLTDTQYF. The DNA of the CDR3 is TGTGCCAGCAGCGTAGCCAGCGGGGGGCTCCTCACAGATACGCAGTATTTT.

The J gene is TRBJ2-7, the V gene TRBV4-2; tentative D call: TRBD2 (6 bases). Germline V gives CDR1 LGHNA, CDR2 YNFKEQ. V lost 0 bases and J 2 bases, leaving 11 bases between the germline ends. The CDR3 is made up of 15 amino acids. The CDR3 DNA follows: TGTGCCAGCAGCCAAGACCTAGCGATTACCTACGAGCAGTACTTC. This codes for CASSQDLAITYEQYF.

This chain joins TRBV29-1 and TRBJ2-5, with 7 positions matching TRBD1. CDR3 length: 13 amino acids. V dropped 7 bases and J dropped 3; count of bases not matched to a gene: 8. CDR1 SQVTM and CDR2 ANQGSEA come from the germline V gene. This CDR3 is CSARNRGEETQYF. The CDR3, as DNA: TGCAGCGCCAGGAACAGGGGAGAAGAGACCCAGTACTTC.

V usage is TRBV28 and J usage is TRBJ1-5; D remains ambiguous. The length of the CDR3 is 12 residues. Trimming removed 3 bases at V and 5 bases at J, with 5 bases between. Germline assignment: CDR1 MDHEN and CDR2 SYDVKM. CDR3 in amino acids: CASSFTHQPQHF. Written as DNA, the CDR3 is TGTGCCAGCAGTTTTACTCATCAGCCCCAGCATTTT.

The table lists this clonotype with a count of one. The V and J genes are TRBV11-2 and TRBJ2-3, with D maybe TRBD2 (5 bases). The CDR3 length is 13 residues. V dropped 5 bases and J dropped 0 bases, with 6 bases sitting between them. Germline lookup yields CDR1 SGHAT and CDR2 FQNNGV. The CDR3 sequence: CASSAGSTDTQYF. In nucleotides, the CDR3 is TGTGCCAGCAGCGCGGGTAGCACAGATACGCAGTATTTT.

CDR3 DNA sequence: TGTGCCAGCAGCCTCGGGACCAGAGGATACAATGAGCAGTTCTTC. Protein: CASSLGTRGYNEQFF. The chain links TRBV9 to TRBJ2-1; D assignment may be TRBD1 or TRBD2 (5 bases each). The CDR3 is 15 amino acids. V lost 4 bases, J lost 4 bases, and 15 bases lay in between. Germline V gene lookup returns CDR1 SGDLS and CDR2 YYNGEE.

The chain carries TRBV4-1 and TRBJ1-1; D unclear. This CDR3 is built from 18 residues. The germline V and J ends were trimmed by 4 bases and 3 bases, with 24 bases remaining between them. CDR1 and CDR2 (germline): MGHRA, YSYEKL. The CDR3 here is CASSRDAGSSITHTEAFF. The CDR3 DNA reads TGCGCCAGCAGCCGAGATGCAGGATCCTCGATTACTCACACTGAAGCTTTCTTT.

The chain combines TRBV7-9 with TRBJ2-5; D uncertain. V lost 9 bases to trimming and J lost 5 bases, with 10 bases between them. The germline gives CDR1 SEHNR, CDR2 FQNEAQ (reference sequence). The CDR3 loop spans 11 amino acids. CDR3 protein: CASTTQETQYF. The DNA of the CDR3 is TGTGCCAGTACCACCCAGGAGACCCAGTACTTC. Variable domain in full (rest from reference TRBV7-9 and TRBJ2-5): DTGVSQNPRHKITKRGQNVTFRCDPISEHNRLYWYRQTLGQGPEFLTYFQNEAQLEKSRLLSDRFSAERPKGSFSTLEIQRTEQGDSAMYLCASTTQETQYFGPGTRLLVL.

The V call is TRBV30, the J call TRBJ2-4, with 9 positions matching TRBD2. The CDR3 totals 17 residues. CDR1 and CDR2 from the germline V gene are GTSNPN and SVGIG (reference sequence). With 0 bases clipped from V and 0 bases from J, the junction kept 6 bases outside the gene matches. The DNA for the CDR3 is TGTGCCTGGAGTGTGTTCGCGGGAGGGGGAGCCAAAAACATTCAGTACTTC. It yields the protein CAWSVFAGGGAKNIQYF.

The CDR3 DNA follows: TGCAGCGTGGGACAGGGGGACATTCAGTACTTC. The encoded protein is CSVGQGDIQYF. The chain uses TRBV29-1 and TRBJ2-4; 11 bases fit TRBD1. V was clipped by 6 bases and J by 8 bases; unmatched bases: 0. Per the germline V gene, CDR1 is SQVTM and CDR2 is ANQGSEA. This CDR3 is built from 11 residues.

The chain carries TRBV19 and TRBJ2-7, with a weak D call TRBD2 (6 bases). Looked up from germline, CDR1 is LNHDA and CDR2 is SQIVND (reference sequence). The CDR3 loop spans 12 amino acids. The V end lost 10 bases, the J end lost 3 bases, and 13 bases lay between the germline ends. Written as DNA, the CDR3 is TGTGCCACCTCGGGGGTGGGCTACGAGCAGTACTTC. It codes for CATSGVGYEQYF.

The chain has TRBV7-3 and TRBJ2-5, with a weak D call TRBD1 (6 bases). This CDR3 has 14 amino acids. V was pared by 1 base and J by 3 bases, with 9 bases between. Germline assignment: CDR1 SGHTA and CDR2 FQGTGA. CDR3 nucleotides: TGTGCCAGCAGCTTAAGTAACAGGGAAGAGACCCAGTACTTC. As protein: CASSLSNREETQYF.

The chain combines TRBV30 with TRBJ1-1; D is ambiguous. The CDR3 spans 13 residues. In germline, CDR1 is GTSNPN, CDR2 SVGIG (reference sequence). Trimming shortened V by 0 bases and J by 5 bases, and 10 bases separated the two germline ends. The CDR3 coding sequence is TGTGCCTGGAGTGTACAACGGGGAACTGAAGCTTTCTTT. Its translation: CAWSVQRGTEAFF.

The chain employs TRBV29-1 and TRBJ1-1, with D maybe TRBD1 (5 bases). CDR3 length: 11 residues. Germline CDR1 SQVTM, CDR2 ANQGSEA. Trimming shortened V by 3 bases and J by 8 bases, and 10 bases separated the two germline ends. This CDR3 is CSVEGGLEAFF. CDR3 DNA sequence: TGCAGCGTTGAGGGGGGACTGGAAGCTTTCTTT.

This chain uses TRBV29-1 with TRBJ1-4, with 7 bases aligning to TRBD1. Germline CDR1 reads SQVTM; CDR2 reads ANQGSEA. The trim removed 6 bases at V and 4 bases at J, leaving 11 bases unmatched. The CDR3 loop spans 15 amino acids. CDR3: CSVESLGQSNEKLFF. CDR3 nucleotide sequence: TGCAGCGTCGAAAGTCTGGGACAGAGTAATGAAAAACTGTTTTTT. Full variable domain (rest looked up from reference TRBV29-1 and TRBJ1-4): SAVISQKPSRDICQRGTSLTIQCQVDSQVTMMFWYRQQPGQSLTLIATANQGSEATYESGFVIDKFPISRPNLTFSTLTVSNMSPEDSSIYLCSVESLGQSNEKLFFGSGTQLSVL.